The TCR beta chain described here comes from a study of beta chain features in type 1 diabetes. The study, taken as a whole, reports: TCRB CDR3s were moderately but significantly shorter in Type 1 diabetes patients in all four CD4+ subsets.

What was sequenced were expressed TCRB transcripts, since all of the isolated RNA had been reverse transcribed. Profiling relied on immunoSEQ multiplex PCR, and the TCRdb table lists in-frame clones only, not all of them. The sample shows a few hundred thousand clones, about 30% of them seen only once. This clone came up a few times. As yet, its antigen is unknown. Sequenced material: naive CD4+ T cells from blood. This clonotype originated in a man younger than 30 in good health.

CDR3 in amino acids: CASRPTGGHEQFF. The DNA of the CDR3 is TGTGCCAGCCGGCCGACGGGAGGACATGAGCAGTTCTTC. The chain has TRBV9 and TRBJ2-1, with 7 bases that match TRBD2. Germline CDR1 and CDR2: SGDLS and YYNGEE. CDR3 length equals 13 residues. Trimming took 7 bases from V and 8 from J; bases not matched to a gene: 9.